This T cell receptor beta chain was sequenced for a study of Ad26.COV2.S vaccination and SARS-CoV-2 variants (dated by TCRdb to the early 2020s). Study-level background: The specificity and breadth of SARS-CoV-2-reactive T cell receptors after Ad26.COV2.S vaccination were assessed by TCRbeta repertoire sequencing. The TCR-sequenced set comprised around 30 samples: some 19 Ad26.COV2.S vaccine recipients, 5 placebo recipients and 8 SARS-CoV-2 convalescent individuals. Summary of the overall study and its limitations: The authors noted that the TCR breadth and depth analyses may have underestimated total T cell responses. Spike-specific TCR breadth was higher in Ad26.COV2.S recipients than in placebo recipients (P = 0.0014). Non-spike TCR breadth was comparable between vaccine and placebo recipients, consistent with the vaccine containing only spike. Substantial breadth of spike-specific CD8+ and CD4+ T cell responses was reported after vaccination.

Points on this clone: The target of this receptor is not known. No base qualities exist here, and no much larger clone lies one base off it.

CDR1 and CDR2 were assigned from the germline V gene (reference sequence) as LNHDA and SQIVND. Trimmed from V: 0 bases; trimmed from J: 5 bases; junction bases lacking a gene match: 3. There are 14 amino acids in the CDR3, from cysteine to phenylalanine inclusive. Kept here is only the CDR3 DNA, which spans 42 bases and is read in frame from base 1. The immunoSEQ Assay was used to sequence TCRbeta CDR3 regions. After extraction, genomic DNA underwent amplification by bias-controlled multiplex PCR, followed by high-throughput sequencing. The paper's processing steps were these. To quantify the absolute abundance of each unique TCRbeta CDR3 region, sequences were collapsed and filtered. T cell fraction was estimated by normalization of TCRbeta template counts to usable DNA, with usable DNA being measured through amplification of reference genes present in all nucleated cells. Repertoire TCRs were annotated as SARS-CoV-2-specific when V gene, CDR3 amino acid sequence and J gene were exactly matched to a known reactive TCR set. The reference SARS-CoV-2 TCR set was obtained from MIRA and was filtered for enrichment in COVID-19-positive ImmuneCODE repertoires, whereby public or cross-reactive TCRs were removed. Using the MIRA antigens, annotated TCRs were further analysed by specific ORF or by position within an ORF. Breadth was defined as the number of annotated unique rearrangements divided by the total number of unique productive rearrangements, and depth was defined as the summed frequency of the annotated unique rearrangements. Two-sided Wilcoxon rank-sum tests were used to compare TCR breadth between groups. In TCRdb, the immuneACCESS table is reduced to in-frame sequences with V and J assigned. These tables do not hold every clone; where another copy was compared, an unresolved V gene accounts for under half, and the others remain unexplained. That table is the source of V, J and clone size, and D and trimming were worked out from the DNA. The sample table shows about 180,000 clones, and 70% to 90% are seen once. The biggest ten clones account for 5.9% of the sample.

Read against the paper, the sample's time point label means: individuals recovered from natural SARS-CoV-2 infection. The sample here was peripheral blood, taken after recovery from COVID-19. The chain uses TRBV19 and TRBJ1-2; 7 of the junction bases match TRBD1. The sequence came from a human donor who had recovered from COVID-19. The DNA reads as follows: TGTGCCAGTAGTATAGAACAGGGGTGGTATGGCTACACCTTC. Protein translation: CASSIEQGWYGYTF.